The clone carrying this TCR beta chain was observed a handful of times. No antigen is known for it. One entry per CDR3 protein results from TCRdb running MiXCR on the reads. The sample lists approximately 500,000 distinct CDR3 sequences, 26% occurring once. The data derive from a study of T cell repertoires in cytomegalovirus infection. Study at large: Matching HLA type, along with CMV infection, was indicated by public TCR beta signatures. Points from the study as a whole: CMV-specific HLA-C-restricted TCR beta clonotypes dominated the ex vivo response. Cumulative public TCR beta family frequency identified CMV carriers with the relevant HLA.

The V gene lost 8 bases and the J gene lost 5 bases, with 13 bases spanning the gap. Germline V gene sequence: CDR1 SEHNR, CDR2 FQNEAQ (reference sequence). The CDR3 contains 12 residues. What was sequenced was PBMCs. The sequence derives from a human donor in good health (CMV status not recorded). Some clones in this sample may be carry-over from other donors' samples. The gene calls are TRBV7-9 and TRBJ2-7, with D perhaps TRBD2 (6 bases). CDR3 bases: TGTGCCAGCTTGGGGGGTACGGACGAGCAGTACTTC. Its protein product is CASLGGTDEQYF.